This T cell receptor beta chain was observed in a study of CD8+ T cells in alopecia areata. Study-wide results and limits: Normal skin's resident alphabeta T cells are also sequenced in scalp samples.

Per the germline V gene, CDR1 is SEHNR and CDR2 is FQNEAQ (reference sequence). The CDR3 is 19 residues long. V was clipped by 5 bases and J by 3 bases; unmatched bases: 20. Investigators isolated RNA and reverse transcribed it into cDNA to act as the sequencing template. Data came from immunoSEQ multiplex PCR; TCRdb stores just in-frame clones and leaves some out. The table shows more than 100,000 clones, with around 60% occurring only once. Worth noting for this clone: Antigen: not known.

The chain employs TRBV7-9 and TRBJ2-3, with 7 bases that match TRBD1. This clonotype originated in a human donor with alopecia areata. Source: CD4+ T cells sorted from blood, taken at week 0. Here the CDR3 DNA reads TGTGCCAGCAGCCCCATACTAACGCCACAGGGGTCGGGAACAGATACGCAGTATTTT. Protein sequence: CASSPILTPQGSGTDTQYF.